The entry that follows covers one T cell receptor beta chain sequence. Germline lookup yields CDR1 LNHNV and CDR2 YYDKDF (reference sequence). Trimming removed 5 bases at V and 3 bases at J, with 13 bases between. The CDR3 has 15 amino acids. The method was immunoSEQ multiplex PCR; TCRdb's version includes in-frame clones alone and lacks a portion of them. The sample yields 2 million to 2.5 million clones, 85% to 95% seen once. The entry originates in a study of shared clonotypes between healthy human individuals. The source is a young man in good health. Some clones in this sample may be carry-over from other donors' samples. V usage is TRBV15 and J usage is TRBJ1-4; D ambiguous. The sample comprised naive CD4+ T cells from PBMCs. The subset was: CD45RA+ positively selected. This CDR3 is CATSPGRPANEKLFF. CDR3 DNA sequence: TGTGCCACCAGCCCAGGCCGACCGGCTAATGAAAAACTGTTTTTT.